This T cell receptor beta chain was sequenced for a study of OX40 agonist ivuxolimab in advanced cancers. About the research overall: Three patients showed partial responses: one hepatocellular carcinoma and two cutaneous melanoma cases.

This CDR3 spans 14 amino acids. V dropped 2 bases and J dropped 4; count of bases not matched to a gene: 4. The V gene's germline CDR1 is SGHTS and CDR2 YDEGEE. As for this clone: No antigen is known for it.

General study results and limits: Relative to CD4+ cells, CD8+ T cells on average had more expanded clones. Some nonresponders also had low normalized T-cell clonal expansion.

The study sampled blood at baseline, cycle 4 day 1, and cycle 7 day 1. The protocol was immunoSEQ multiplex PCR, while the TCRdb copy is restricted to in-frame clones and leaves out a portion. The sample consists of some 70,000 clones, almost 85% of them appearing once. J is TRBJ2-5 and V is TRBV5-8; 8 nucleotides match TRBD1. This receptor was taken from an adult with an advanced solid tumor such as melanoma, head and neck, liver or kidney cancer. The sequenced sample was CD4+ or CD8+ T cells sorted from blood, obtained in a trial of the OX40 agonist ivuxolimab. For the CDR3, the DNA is TGTGCCAGCAGCTTAGGGGACAGGATAGAGACCCAGTACTTC. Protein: CASSLGDRIETQYF. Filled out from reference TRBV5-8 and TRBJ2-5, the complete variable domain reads EAGVTQSPTHLIKTRGQQATLRCSPISGHTSVYWYQQALGLGLQFLLWYDEGEERNRGNFPPRFSGRQFPNYSSELNVNALELEDSALYLCASSLGDRIETQYFGPGTRLLVL.